This T cell receptor (beta chain) was captured in a study of glioma-infiltrating T cells after dendritic cell vaccination. Study-level information: Patients received autologous tumor lysate-pulsed dendritic cell vaccination between about 2003 and 2013.

As to time point: after dendritic cell vaccination, including at tumor progression/relapse. No glioblastoma patient carried an isocitrate dehydrogenase mutation. V shed 4 bases and J 2 bases; nucleotides not matched to a gene: 5. The CDR3 loop spans 14 amino acids. Some clones are missing from TCRdb's copy, which holds only in-frame ones; the method was immunoSEQ multiplex PCR. The data show 85,000 to 100,000 clones, approximately 81% seen once. The origin of this receptor is a human donor with glioblastoma. The rearrangement joins TRBV6-7 to TRBJ2-7, with 7 positions matching TRBD1. TRBV6-7 is noted as an ORF with a role that remains uncertain. Sequencing used blood, obtained after dendritic cell vaccination. CDR3 amino acids: CASSSGTVPYEQYF. The CDR3 nucleotides are TGTGCCAGCAGTTCCGGGACAGTCCCCTACGAGCAGTACTTC.